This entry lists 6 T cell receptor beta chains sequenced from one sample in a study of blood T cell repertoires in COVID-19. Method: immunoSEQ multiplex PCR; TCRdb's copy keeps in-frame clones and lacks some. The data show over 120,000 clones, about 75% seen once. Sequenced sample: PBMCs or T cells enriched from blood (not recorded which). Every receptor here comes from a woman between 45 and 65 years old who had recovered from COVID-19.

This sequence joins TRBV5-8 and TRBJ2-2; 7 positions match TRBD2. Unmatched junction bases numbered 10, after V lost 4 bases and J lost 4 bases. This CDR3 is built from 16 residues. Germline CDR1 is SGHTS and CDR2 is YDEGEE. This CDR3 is CASSRRVGGSTGELFF. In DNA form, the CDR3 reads TGTGCCAGCAGCCGGCGGGTCGGGGGGTCCACCGGGGAGCTGTTTTTT.

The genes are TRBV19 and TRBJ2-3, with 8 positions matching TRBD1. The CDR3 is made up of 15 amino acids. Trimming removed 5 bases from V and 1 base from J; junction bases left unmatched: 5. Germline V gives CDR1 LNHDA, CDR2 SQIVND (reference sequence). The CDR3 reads CASSPDRVGTDTQYF. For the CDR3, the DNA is TGTGCCAGTAGTCCGGACAGGGTAGGCACAGATACGCAGTATTTT.

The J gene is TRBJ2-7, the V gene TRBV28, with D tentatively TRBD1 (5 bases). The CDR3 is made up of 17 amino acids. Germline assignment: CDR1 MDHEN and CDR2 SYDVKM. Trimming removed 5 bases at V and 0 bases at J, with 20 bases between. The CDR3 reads CASSPPATGSGSYEQYF. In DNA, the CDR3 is TGTGCCAGCAGTCCCCCGGCCACAGGCTCGGGCTCCTACGAGCAGTACTTC.

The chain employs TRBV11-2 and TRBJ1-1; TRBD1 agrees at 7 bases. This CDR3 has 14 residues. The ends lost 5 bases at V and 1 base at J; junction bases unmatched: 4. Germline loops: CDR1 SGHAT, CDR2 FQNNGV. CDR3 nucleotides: TGTGCCAGCAGCCCTGGGACAGCGAACACTGAAGCTTTCTTT. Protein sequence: CASSPGTANTEAFF.

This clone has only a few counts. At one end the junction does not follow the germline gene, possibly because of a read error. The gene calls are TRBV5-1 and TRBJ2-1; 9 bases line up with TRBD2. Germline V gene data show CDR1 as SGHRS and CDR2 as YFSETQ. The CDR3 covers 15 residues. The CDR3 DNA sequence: TGCGCCCGCAGCGGGCGGGGGGGCTTAAGCGGCGAGCAGTTCTTC. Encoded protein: CARSGRGGLSGEQFF.

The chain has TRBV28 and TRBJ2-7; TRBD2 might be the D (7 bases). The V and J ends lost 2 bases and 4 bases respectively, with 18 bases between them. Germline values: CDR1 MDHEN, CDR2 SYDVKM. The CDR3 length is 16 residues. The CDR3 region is CASSLVGQGRGYEQYF. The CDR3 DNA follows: TGTGCCAGCAGTTTAGTAGGGCAGGGGAGGGGTTACGAGCAGTACTTC. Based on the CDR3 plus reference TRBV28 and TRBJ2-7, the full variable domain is DVKVTQSSRYLVKRTGEKVFLECVQDMDHENMFWYRQDPGLGLRLIYFSYDVKMKEKGDIPEGYSVSREKKERFSLILESASTNQTSMYLCASSLVGQGRGYEQYFGPGTRLTVT.